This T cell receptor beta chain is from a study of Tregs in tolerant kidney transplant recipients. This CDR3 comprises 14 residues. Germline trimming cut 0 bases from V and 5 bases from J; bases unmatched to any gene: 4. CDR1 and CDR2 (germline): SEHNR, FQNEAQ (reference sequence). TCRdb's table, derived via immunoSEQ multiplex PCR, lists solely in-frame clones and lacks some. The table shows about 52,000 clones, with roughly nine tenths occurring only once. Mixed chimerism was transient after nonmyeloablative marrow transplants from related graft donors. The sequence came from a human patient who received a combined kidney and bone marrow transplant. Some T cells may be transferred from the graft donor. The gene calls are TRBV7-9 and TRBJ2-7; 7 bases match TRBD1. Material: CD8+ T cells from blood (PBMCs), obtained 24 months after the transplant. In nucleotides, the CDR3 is TGTGCCAGCAGCTTAGCCGACAGGGACCACGAGCAGTACTTC. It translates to CASSLADRDHEQYF.